Below, 19 T cell receptor beta chains from the same sample are listed, as sequenced in a study of regulatory T cells in long-lasting Graves disease. Library construction for TCR beta used iRepertoire HTBI primers and Arm-PCR of CDR3 regions. TCRdb redid the calling of the multiplex PCR reads with MiXCR, one entry per CDR3 protein. The table records 300,000 to 500,000 distinct CDR3 sequences, about a fifth of them present only once. The time point here: persistent/refractory GD, antithyroid drugs over 5 years with positive TRAb. Isolated PBMC RNA provided the starting material for the TCR library. The sequenced sample was peripheral blood mononuclear cells (PBMCs), obtained when the disease was refractory, from a patient treated with antithyroid drugs. All receptors come from a female donor with Graves disease.

V usage is TRBV19 and J usage is TRBJ1-1, with 9 positions matching TRBD1. CDR1 is LNHDA and CDR2 is SQIVND in the germline V gene (reference sequence). This CDR3 has 13 amino acids. Trimming removed 3 bases from V and 4 bases from J; junction bases left unmatched: 0. The CDR3: CASSMDRGTEAFF. The CDR3 DNA follows: TGTGCCAGTAGTATGGACAGGGGCACTGAAGCTTTCTTT. Using reference TRBV19 and TRBJ1-1 for the parts outside the CDR3, the full variable domain is DGGITQSPKYLFRKEGQNVTLSCEQNLNHDAMYWYRQDPGQGLRLIYYSQIVNDFQKGDIAEGYSVSREKKESFPLTVTSAQKNPTAFYLCASSMDRGTEAFFGQGTRLTVV.

This clonotype was seen a handful of times. The chain combines TRBV4-3 with TRBJ1-4; D might be TRBD1 (5 bases). Germline V gene lookup returns CDR1 LGHNA and CDR2 YSLEER. This CDR3 has 20 residues. V lost 1 base, J lost 10 bases, and 31 bases lay in between. The DNA of the CDR3 is TGCGCCAGCAGCCAAGTTTTGGGGCTGGGCCCGCTAAGGGGATTCCTAAAACTGTTTTTT. Protein: CASSQVLGLGPLRGFLKLFF.

This clonotype occurred many times. V usage is TRBV20-1 and J usage is TRBJ2-5, with a weak D call TRBD1 (6 bases). Trimming took 0 bases from V and 5 from J, leaving 16 bases between them. Germline loops: CDR1 DFQATT, CDR2 SNEGSKA (reference sequence). The CDR3 sequence is 15 residues long. The CDR3 region has the DNA TGCAGTGCTAGAGACGGTTGGCAGGGGTTGGAGACCCAGTACTTC. Translated: CSARDGWQGLETQYF.

The chain has TRBV28 and TRBJ2-1; D not resolved. The CDR3 runs 16 residues. The V end was cut by 6 bases, the J end by 0 bases, with 15 bases between. Germline CDR1 and CDR2: MDHEN and SYDVKM. This CDR3 is CASSSPRESSYNEQFF. CDR3 sequence (DNA): TGTGCCAGCAGCTCCCCCCGTGAGAGCTCCTACAATGAGCAGTTCTTC. The full variable domain, its missing parts supplied by reference TRBV28 and TRBJ2-1, is DVKVTQSSRYLVKRTGEKVFLECVQDMDHENMFWYRQDPGLGLRLIYFSYDVKMKEKGDIPEGYSVSREKKERFSLILESASTNQTSMYLCASSSPRESSYNEQFFGPGTRLTVL.

This clonotype appeared many times. The CDR3 loop is CSALPDSSNQPQHF. CDR3 bases: TGCAGTGCCCTCCCCGACAGCAGCAATCAGCCCCAGCATTTT. V gene TRBV20-1 combines with J gene TRBJ1-5; D possibly corresponds to TRBD1 (5 bases). The V end was cut by 6 bases, the J end by 1 base, with 13 bases between. Germline CDR1 and CDR2: DFQATT and SNEGSKA (reference sequence). The length of the CDR3 is 14 residues.

This clonotype was found many times. V is TRBV12-3 or TRBV12-4 and J is TRBJ2-5; 10 nucleotides align to TRBD2. Trimming cost V 5 bases and J 5 bases; bases outside gene matches: 5. This CDR3 region has 14 residues. CDR3 in amino acids: CASSPEAGGETQYF. In nucleotides, the CDR3 is TGTGCCAGCAGTCCTGAAGCGGGAGGGGAGACCCAGTACTTC.

This clonotype was seen only a few times. The chain couples TRBV19 to TRBJ2-7; possible D gene TRBD1, 6 bases. Germline-derived CDR1 and CDR2 are LNHDA and SQIVND (reference sequence). This CDR3 has 14 amino acids. The germline V and J ends were trimmed by 10 bases and 7 bases, with 23 bases remaining between them. The DNA of the CDR3 is TGTGCCACCCGAAGGACAGAGAGGTTGGGGGAGCAGTACTTC. Protein sequence: CATRRTERLGEQYF.

This clonotype was detected many times. The CDR3 here is CASSLGGGVQYF. As DNA, the CDR3 is TGTGCCAGCAGCTTAGGGGGGGGAGTTCAGTACTTC. The genes are TRBV11-2 and TRBJ2-4, with 7 bases that match TRBD2. Germline lookup yields CDR1 SGHAT and CDR2 FQNNGV. V lost 1 base, J lost 11 bases, and 2 bases stayed unmatched. There are 12 residues in the CDR3.

The chain combines TRBV6-1 with TRBJ1-6; no clear D gene. V shed 3 bases and J shed 3 bases, with 3 bases lying between them. The CDR3 extends over 13 amino acids. Germline loops: CDR1 MNHNS, CDR2 SASEGT. The chain's CDR3 is CASSELYNSPLHF. The CDR3 region has the DNA TGTGCCAGCAGTGAGCTCTATAATTCACCCCTCCACTTT.

The V and J genes are TRBV5-1 and TRBJ1-5, with D uncertain. Germline CDR1 and CDR2: SGHRS and YFSETQ. V dropped 5 bases and J dropped 3 bases, with 12 bases sitting between them. The CDR3 has 14 amino acids. This CDR3 reads CASSPDGYNQPQHF. The CDR3 region has the DNA TGCGCCAGCAGTCCAGACGGATACAATCAGCCCCAGCATTTT.

V gene TRBV29-1 combines with J gene TRBJ2-1, with TRBD2 as a possible D gene (6 bases). Germline V gene data show CDR1 as SQVTM and CDR2 as ANQGSEA. This CDR3 comprises 14 residues. V was shortened by 3 bases and J by 0 bases, with 9 bases between the two germline ends. The CDR3 DNA reads as TGCAGCGTTGATAAGGGACTCTCCTACAATGAGCAGTTCTTC. Its translation is CSVDKGLSYNEQFF.

This clonotype showed up many times. V and J are TRBV12-3 or TRBV12-4 and TRBJ1-5, with D hard to call. V was clipped by 8 bases and J by 0 bases, with 5 bases between them. The CDR3 length is 12 residues. Written as DNA, the CDR3 is TGTGCCAGCCAAGATAGCAATCAGCCCCAGCATTTT. It is translated as CASQDSNQPQHF.

A few counts support this clonotype. One junction end disagrees with the germline gene, perhaps due to a read error. This sequence joins TRBV29-1 and TRBJ1-1; the match to TRBD1 covers 7 bases. The germline gives CDR1 SQVTM, CDR2 ANQGSEA. This CDR3 region has 13 residues. CDR3 coding DNA: TGCAGCGCCACGACAGGGACGAACACTGAAGCGTTCTTT. This translates into CSATTGTNTEAFF.

V and J are TRBV20-1 and TRBJ2-7; no definite D call. Germline V gene data show CDR1 as DFQATT and CDR2 as SNEGSKA (reference sequence). Trimming left V 0 bases short and J 1 base short, with 10 bases between. The CDR3 covers 14 residues. CDR3: CSARDFGLSYEQYF. In nucleotides, the CDR3 is TGCAGTGCTAGAGATTTCGGGCTTTCCTACGAGCAGTACTTC.

This chain's CDR3 is CASSPGLAGFGFDEQYF. In DNA, the CDR3 is TGTGCCAGCAGCCCCGGACTAGCGGGATTTGGTTTTGACGAGCAGTACTTC. The V and J genes are TRBV7-2 and TRBJ2-7; TRBD2 aligns across 12 bases. With 5 bases clipped from V and 5 bases from J, the junction kept 13 bases outside the gene matches. The CDR3 consists of 17 residues. In germline, CDR1 is SGHTA, CDR2 FQGNSA.

The chain employs TRBV28 and TRBJ1-2; 7 bases align to TRBD1. CDR3 length: 13 residues. J gave up 4 bases and V 10 bases, and 9 bases lay outside the gene matches. Germline V gene lookup returns CDR1 MDHEN and CDR2 SYDVKM. The CDR3 loop reads CANRSQGRYGYTF. Written as DNA, the CDR3 is TGTGCCAACAGATCACAGGGGCGCTATGGCTACACCTTC.

The genes are TRBV19 and TRBJ1-1, with D uncertain. CDR1 LNHDA and CDR2 SQIVND come from the germline V gene (reference sequence). This CDR3 comprises 16 residues. V gave up 0 bases and J gave up 1 base, with 12 bases separating them. The CDR3: CASSIDRSFPNTEAFF. The CDR3 region has the DNA TGTGCCAGTAGTATAGATCGAAGTTTCCCGAACACTGAAGCTTTCTTT.

The chain is built from TRBV7-2 and TRBJ2-2; maybe TRBD2 (6 bases). Trimming cost V 5 bases and J 1 base, with 14 bases left between them. Per germline, CDR1 SGHTA and CDR2 FQGNSA. The CDR3 runs 16 residues. The CDR3 is CASSPRISGNTGELFF. CDR3 nucleotides: TGTGCCAGCAGCCCTCGGATTAGCGGGAACACCGGGGAGCTGTTTTTT.

The chain employs TRBV6-2 or TRBV6-3 and TRBJ1-5, with unresolved D. The CDR3 is made up of 15 amino acids. Trimming shortened V by 3 bases and J by 2 bases, and 11 bases separated the two germline ends. Germline CDR1 reads MNHEY; CDR2 reads SVGEGT. The CDR3 protein is CASSYIPTRNQPQHF. In DNA, the CDR3 is TGTGCCAGCAGTTATATCCCCACACGCAATCAGCCCCAGCATTTT.